This TCR beta chain is from a study of CD8 T cells in ankylosing spondylitis. The CDR3 runs to 15 residues. Germline CDR1 LGHNA, CDR2 YNFKEQ. Making the TCR beta libraries involved quantitative 5'-RACE with molecular barcodes. Via MiXCR, TCRdb re-called the 5' RACE reads, giving one row per CDR3 protein. The table has under 250,000 distinct CDR3 sequences, 10% to 13% seen once. This clonotype was observed many times. At one of its ends the junction is not consistent with the germline gene, which may arise from a read error. This clonotype was obtained from a male donor with ankylosing spondylitis or in good health (not recorded which). Source material: blood, either unsorted or a sorted T cell fraction (not recorded which). The gene calls are TRBV4-2 and TRBJ2-3, with D hard to call. The DNA of the CDR3 is TGTGCCAGCAGCCAAGAAAAGAACCACAGCCCTCAATCCGACTTT. This encodes CASSQEKNHSPQSDF.